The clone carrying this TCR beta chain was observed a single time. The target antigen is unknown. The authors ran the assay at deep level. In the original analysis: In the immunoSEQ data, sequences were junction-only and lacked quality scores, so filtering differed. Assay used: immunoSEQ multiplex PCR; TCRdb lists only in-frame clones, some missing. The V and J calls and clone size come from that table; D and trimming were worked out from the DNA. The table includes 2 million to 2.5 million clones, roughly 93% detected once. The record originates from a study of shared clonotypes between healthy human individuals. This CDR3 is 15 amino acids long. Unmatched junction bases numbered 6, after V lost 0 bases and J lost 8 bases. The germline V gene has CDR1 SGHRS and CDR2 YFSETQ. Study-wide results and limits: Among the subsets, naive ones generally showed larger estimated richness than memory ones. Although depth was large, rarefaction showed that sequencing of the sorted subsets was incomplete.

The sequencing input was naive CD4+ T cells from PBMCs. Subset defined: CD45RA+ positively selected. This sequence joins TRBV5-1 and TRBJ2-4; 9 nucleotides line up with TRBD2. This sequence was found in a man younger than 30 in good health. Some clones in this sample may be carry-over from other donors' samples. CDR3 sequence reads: CASSLDSGRGDIQYF. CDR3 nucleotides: TGCGCCAGCAGCTTGGATAGCGGGAGAGGGGACATTCAGTACTTC.